A selection of T cell receptor beta chains follows, all from one sample in a study of T cells after yellow fever vaccination. A single record per CDR3 protein comes from TCRdb applying MiXCR to the 5' RACE reads. The data hold approximately 250,000 distinct CDR3 sequences, with over 4.5% observed a single time. The sample in question was CD4+ T cells sorted from PBMCs, obtained on the day of the yellow fever booster vaccination. The receptor source for this set is a man aged 18 to 29 who received the YFV17D yellow fever vaccine. CDR3s include the opening cysteine and the closing phenylalanine or tryptophan. A D gene is named only where the DNA matches it firmly. Size is stated for part of the rows, as once, few or many counts, or as a class when the clone is expanded.

size: many; J: TRBJ2-3; D: NA; V: TRBV20-1; CDR3: CSAPRTATSTDTQYF; DNA: TGCAGTGCACCTAGGACAGCTACTAGCACAGATACGCAGTATTTT
size: NA; J: TRBJ1-5; D: NA; V: TRBV30; CDR3: CAWSARSNQPQHF; DNA: TGTGCCTGGAGTGCCCGAAGCAATCAGCCCCAGCATTTT
size: NA; J: TRBJ1-2; D: NA; V: TRBV15; CDR3: CATSRVGAPGYGYTF; DNA: TGTGCCACCAGCAGAGTAGGGGCGCCAGGCTATGGCTACACCTTC
size: many; J: TRBJ2-3; D: NA; V: TRBV12-3/TRBV12-4; CDR3: CASSARSGPDTQYF; DNA: TGTGCCAGCAGCGCCAGGTCCGGGCCAGATACGCAGTATTTT
size: NA; J: TRBJ2-1; D: NA; V: TRBV10-3; CDR3: CAIRGFFGGYNEQFF; DNA: TGTGCCATCAGGGGTTTCTTCGGGGGATACAATGAGCAGTTCTTC
size: NA; J: TRBJ1-3; D: NA; V: TRBV7-8; CDR3: CASSLASPGNTIYF; DNA: TGTGCCAGCAGCTTAGCCTCACCTGGCAACACCATATATTTT
size: few; J: TRBJ2-7; D: NA; V: TRBV18; CDR3: CASSLQEEGAEQYF; DNA: TGTGCCAGCTCACTTCAGGAGGAGGGGGCCGAGCAGTACTTC
size: NA; J: TRBJ1-5; D: NA; V: TRBV4-1; CDR3: CASSPSRLSGLNQPQHF; DNA: TGCGCCAGCAGCCCATCAAGGCTATCGGGTCTCAATCAGCCCCAGCATTTT
size: NA; J: TRBJ1-5; D: NA; V: TRBV20-1; CDR3: CSASQDTNQPQHF; DNA: TGCAGTGCCAGCCAGGACACAAATCAGCCCCAGCATTTT
size: few; J: TRBJ2-5; D: TRBD2; V: TRBV6-2/TRBV6-3; CDR3: CASSPGGDKETQYF; DNA: TGTGCCAGCAGTCCCGGGGGGGACAAGGAGACCCAGTACTTC
size: many; J: TRBJ2-5; D: TRBD2; V: TRBV4-2; CDR3: CASSQDLGASGEETQYF; DNA: TGTGCCAGCAGCCAAGATCTCGGGGCTAGCGGGGAAGAGACCCAGTACTTC
size: many; J: TRBJ2-5; D: NA; V: TRBV3-1; CDR3: CASSLRELDQETQYF; DNA: TGTGCCAGCAGCCTGAGGGAATTGGACCAAGAGACCCAGTACTTC
size: few; J: TRBJ2-6; D: TRBD2; V: TRBV5-4; CDR3: CASSFPGRGSGANVLTF; DNA: TGTGCCAGCAGCTTCCCGGGGAGGGGCTCTGGGGCCAACGTCCTGACTTTC
size: few; J: TRBJ1-4; D: NA; V: TRBV7-9; CDR3: CASSPGQKNEKLFF; DNA: TGTGCCAGCAGCCCCGGACAGAAGAATGAAAAACTGTTTTTT
size: NA; J: TRBJ1-5; D: NA; V: TRBV18; CDR3: CASSPEGWQPQHF; DNA: TGTGCCAGCTCACCAGAAGGGTGGCAGCCCCAGCATTTT
size: many; J: TRBJ2-7; D: NA; V: TRBV4-2; CDR3: CASSQDIRGSSYEQYF; DNA: TGTGCCAGCAGCCAAGATATCAGGGGATCCTCCTACGAGCAGTACTTC
size: NA; J: TRBJ1-4; D: TRBD1; V: TRBV28; CDR3: CASSLPKDRGIREKLFF; DNA: TGTGCCAGCAGTCTACCAAAGGACAGGGGAATTCGAGAAAAACTGTTTTTT
size: few; J: TRBJ2-1; D: TRBD2; V: TRBV3-1; CDR3: CASSQDRSGGGYNEQFF; DNA: TGTGCCAGCAGCCAAGATAGGAGCGGGGGGGGTTACAATGAGCAGTTCTTC
size: many; J: TRBJ1-4; D: TRBD1; V: TRBV20-1; CDR3: CSVPRGQGNEKLFF; DNA: TGCAGTGTTCCGAGGGGACAGGGAAATGAAAAACTGTTTTTT
size: many; J: TRBJ2-1; D: TRBD2; V: TRBV10-2; CDR3: CASSAQERGVRIF; DNA: TGCGCCAGCAGCGCCCAGGAGCGGGGGGTCAGGATCTTC
size: many; J: TRBJ2-2; D: TRBD2; V: TRBV5-1; CDR3: CASSLRASGGNTGELFF; DNA: TGCGCCAGCAGCTTGCGTGCTAGCGGGGGTAACACCGGGGAGCTGTTTTTT
size: few; J: TRBJ1-2; D: NA; V: TRBV5-1; CDR3: CASSPGGGMTIGYTF; DNA: TGCGCCAGCAGCCCGGGTGGTGGTATGACGATCGGCTACACCTTC
size: few; J: TRBJ1-6; D: NA; V: TRBV10-3; CDR3: CAISDQRTAPTSPLHF; DNA: TGTGCCATCAGTGACCAAAGAACGGCGCCGACCTCACCCCTCCACTTT
size: many; J: TRBJ2-5; D: NA; V: TRBV5-1; CDR3: CASSRMSNQETQYF; DNA: TGCGCCAGCAGCCGCATGAGCAACCAAGAGACCCAGTACTTC
size: many; J: TRBJ1-2; D: NA; V: TRBV15; CDR3: CATSREGGRRHPYGYTF; DNA: TGTGCCACCAGCAGAGAGGGGGGGCGCCGACACCCCTATGGCTACACCTTC
size: many; J: TRBJ1-1; D: NA; V: TRBV2; CDR3: CASSALGGGEAFF; DNA: TGTGCCAGCAGTGCTTTAGGGGGAGGGGAAGCTTTCTTT
size: many; J: TRBJ2-2; D: NA; V: TRBV6-5; CDR3: CASKGGTNTGELFF; DNA: TGTGCCAGCAAGGGTGGGACGAACACCGGGGAGCTGTTTTTT
size: many; J: TRBJ2-7; D: TRBD2; V: TRBV10-3; CDR3: CAINGLAGAPPYEQYF; DNA: TGTGCCATCAATGGACTAGCGGGGGCCCCGCCCTACGAGCAGTACTTC
size: NA; J: TRBJ1-4; D: TRBD1; V: TRBV30; CDR3: CAWSLPPGQAYEKLFF; DNA: TGTGCCTGGTCCCTCCCTCCGGGACAGGCCTATGAAAAACTGTTTTTT
size: NA; J: TRBJ2-1; D: NA; V: TRBV15; CDR3: CATSRDRGTAHNEQFF; DNA: TGTGCCACCAGCAGAGATAGGGGGACGGCCCACAATGAGCAGTTCTTC
size: many; J: TRBJ2-7; D: NA; V: TRBV11-2; CDR3: CASSFGEGTHYEQYF; DNA: TGTGCCAGCAGCTTCGGGGAAGGGACCCACTACGAGCAGTACTTC
size: few; J: TRBJ1-2; D: NA; V: TRBV6-2/TRBV6-3; CDR3: CASSYPDSYGYTF; DNA: TGTGCCAGCAGTTACCCTGACAGCTATGGCTACACCTTC
size: NA; J: TRBJ1-3; D: TRBD1; V: TRBV4-1; CDR3: CASSSTPGTATF; DNA: TGCGCCAGCAGCTCCACGCCCGGGACAGCCACATTT
size: NA; J: TRBJ1-2; D: TRBD1; V: TRBV5-4; CDR3: CASSLGDRQRYGYTF; DNA: TGTGCCAGCAGCCTAGGGGACAGGCAACGCTATGGCTACACCTTC
size: many; J: TRBJ2-7; D: TRBD2; V: TRBV30; CDR3: CAWSVLAGSYEQYF; DNA: TGTGCCTGGAGTGTCTTAGCGGGTTCCTACGAGCAGTACTTC
size: NA; J: TRBJ2-2; D: TRBD2; V: TRBV7-2; CDR3: CASSATSGGYTGELFF; DNA: TGTGCCAGCAGCGCAACTAGCGGGGGGTACACCGGGGAGCTGTTTTTT
size: few; J: TRBJ1-2; D: NA; V: TRBV7-2; CDR3: CASSFRVKDLYGYTF; DNA: TGTGCCAGCAGCTTCAGAGTTAAAGACCTCTATGGCTACACCTTC
size: NA; J: TRBJ1-1; D: TRBD1; V: TRBV6-2/TRBV6-3; CDR3: CASRNRGTVNTEAFF; DNA: TGTGCCAGCAGGAACAGGGGGACGGTGAACACTGAAGCTTTCTTT
size: many; J: TRBJ2-2; D: NA; V: TRBV21-1; CDR3: CASSKRQGGTGELFF; DNA: TGTGCCAGCAGCAAACGACAGGGAGGAACCGGGGAGCTGTTTTTT
size: few; J: TRBJ2-2; D: NA; V: TRBV18; CDR3: CASSSYIEETGELFF; DNA: TGTGCCAGCTCATCTTATATCGAGGAGACCGGGGAGCTGTTTTTT
size: NA; J: TRBJ1-6; D: NA; V: TRBV15; CDR3: CATSRDASIGEGTSPLHF; DNA: TGTGCCACCAGCAGAGACGCGTCTATCGGGGAGGGAACTTCACCCCTCCACTTT
size: many; J: TRBJ1-4; D: TRBD1; V: TRBV12-3/TRBV12-4; CDR3: CASSLGQAAINEKLFF; DNA: TGTGCCAGCAGTTTGGGACAGGCCGCAATTAATGAAAAACTGTTTTTT
size: NA; J: TRBJ2-5; D: NA; V: TRBV5-6; CDR3: CASSLFSHQETQYF; DNA: TGTGCCAGCAGCTTGTTCAGCCACCAAGAGACCCAGTACTTC
size: many; J: TRBJ1-1; D: TRBD1; V: TRBV20-1; CDR3: CSARSGTVNTEAFF; DNA: TGCAGTGCTCGATCCGGGACAGTGAACACTGAAGCTTTCTTT
size: NA; J: TRBJ1-5; D: TRBD1; V: TRBV7-9; CDR3: CASSFDRDSSGLLPQHF; DNA: TGTGCCAGCAGCTTTGACCGGGACAGTTCCGGCTTATTGCCCCAGCATTTT
size: many; J: TRBJ1-2; D: NA; V: TRBV29-1; CDR3: CSVDPGANYGYTF; DNA: TGCAGCGTTGATCCAGGGGCCAACTATGGCTACACCTTC
size: few; J: TRBJ2-3; D: NA; V: TRBV7-9; CDR3: CASSISVTDTQYF; DNA: TGTGCCAGCAGCATTTCGGTGACAGATACGCAGTATTTT